These 4 T cell receptor beta chains share one sample of origin, sequenced in a study of control samples from healthy donors and cancer patients. This table comes from immunoSEQ multiplex PCR, and its TCRdb copy is limited to in-frame clones, with some not included. The sample lists about 100,000 clones; just over 90% were seen once. Input material: blood. Receptor source: a young woman in good health.

The V call is TRBV19, the J call TRBJ2-1; 9 positions agree with TRBD1. The CDR3 contains 16 residues. CDR1 and CDR2 (germline): LNHDA, SQIVND (reference sequence). Trimming removed 3 bases from V and 3 bases from J; junction bases left unmatched: 6. CDR3 loop: CASSIWGQGGYNEQFF. The CDR3 nucleotides read TGTGCCAGTAGTATTTGGGGACAGGGTGGCTACAATGAGCAGTTCTTC.

The chain carries TRBV11-3 and TRBJ2-4; D is ambiguous. CDR1 and CDR2 (germline): SGHNT, YENEEA. The CDR3 loop spans 13 amino acids. The V end lost 5 bases, the J end lost 5 bases, and 10 bases lay between the germline ends. CDR3 sequence: CASSPSVENIQYF. The CDR3 nucleotides are TGTGCCAGCAGCCCATCGGTCGAAAACATTCAGTACTTC.

The chain employs TRBV30 and TRBJ2-3, with no clear D. Trimming stripped 2 bases from V and 3 bases from J, with 6 bases between. The germline V gene has CDR1 GTSNPN and CDR2 SVGIG (reference sequence). The CDR3 contains 12 residues. CDR3 loop: CAWSFATDTQYF. As DNA, the CDR3 is TGTGCCTGGAGTTTCGCTACAGATACGCAGTATTTT.

The J gene is TRBJ2-2, the V gene TRBV5-1; D unclear. CDR3 length: 14 residues. V lost 6 bases, J lost 2 bases, and 11 bases lay in between. Germline V gives CDR1 SGHRS, CDR2 YFSETQ. The CDR3 DNA sequence: TGCGCCAGCACGGACCGGCGCAACACCGGGGAGCTGTTTTTT. Its protein is CASTDRRNTGELFF.